The clone carrying this T cell receptor beta chain was detected ten times or more. Its antigen is not identified. Each CDR3 protein is one row after TCRdb ran MiXCR on the 5' RACE reads. The table shows 100,000 to 150,000 distinct CDR3 sequences, with approximately 10% occurring only once. These data come from a study of CD8 T cells in ankylosing spondylitis. Notes on the study in general: Reportedly, significant enrichment of disease-linked clones occurred in matched ankylosing spondylitis synovial fluid.

CDR3 size: 12 residues. Germline values: CDR1 SQVTM, CDR2 ANQGSEA. With 5 bases removed from V and 5 bases from J, the gap between germline ends came to 12 bases. The chain uses TRBV29-1 and TRBJ2-5, with D maybe TRBD2 (5 bases). Sequencing was performed on blood, either unsorted or a sorted T cell fraction (not recorded which). The TCR was taken from a male donor with ankylosing spondylitis or in good health (not recorded which). The CDR3 here is CSVSGIWETQYF. For the CDR3, the DNA is TGCAGCGTTTCGGGGATTTGGGAGACCCAGTACTTC.